A selection of T cell receptor beta chains follows, all from one sample in a study of blood T cell repertoires in COVID-19. Method: immunoSEQ multiplex PCR; TCRdb's copy keeps in-frame clones and lacks some. The table shows tens of thousands of clones, with about nine tenths occurring only once. The sequenced material came from peripheral blood. These receptors were collected from a male donor with acute or convalescent COVID-19. CDR3s include the opening cysteine and the closing phenylalanine or tryptophan. D genes are given only for firm matches. Some rows have no size entry. The others give once, few or many, or a class for an expanded clone.

CASSLGSGFEQYF	TGTGCCAGCAGCTTAGGGTCAGGGTTCGAGCAGTACTTC	TRBJ2-7	-	-	TRBV11-2
CASSNRRENFGKLFF	TGTGCCAGCAGCAATCGAAGGGAGAACTTCGGAAAACTGTTTTTT	TRBJ1-4	-	-	TRBV21-1
CASSEGTPGGEQYF	TGTGCCAGCAGTGAGGGGACACCGGGCGGCGAGCAGTACTTC	TRBJ2-7	-	-	TRBV2
CASSLGRQDYGYTF	TGTGCCAGCAGCTTAGGTCGACAGGACTATGGCTACACCTTC	TRBJ1-2	-	-	TRBV7-8
CASSSSGQGPVGYTF	TGTGCCAGCAGCTCGTCGGGACAGGGGCCGGTCGGCTACACCTTC	TRBJ1-2	TRBD1	-	TRBV5-6
CASGVISADCCSGNTIYF	TGTGCCAGCGGAGTGATATCCGCCGACTGCTGCTCTGGAAACACCATATATTTT	TRBJ1-3	-	-	TRBV6-4
CASSLPRGWVSGNQPQHF	TGTGCCAGCAGCCTGCCCCGAGGATGGGTTTCGGGCAATCAGCCCCAGCATTTT	TRBJ1-5	-	-	TRBV14
CASSVVQGNEQFF	TGTGCCAGCAGCGTAGTACAGGGCAATGAGCAGTTCTTC	TRBJ2-1	-	-	TRBV9
CASRPDSYEQYF	TGTGCCAGCAGGCCCGACAGCTACGAGCAGTACTTC	TRBJ2-7	-	-	TRBV2
CASSTSSSYNEQFF	TGTGCCAGTAGTACTAGTAGCTCCTACAATGAGCAGTTCTTC	TRBJ2-1	-	-	TRBV19
CATSQTGFFEKLFF	TGTGCCACCAGCCAGACAGGGTTTTTTGAAAAACTGTTTTTT	TRBJ1-4	TRBD1	-	TRBV15
CARDSGTGYNEQFF	TGTGCCCGCGACTCCGGGACAGGATACAATGAGCAGTTCTTC	TRBJ2-1	TRBD1	-	TRBV30
CASSIWGLDTEAFF	TGTGCCAGTAGTATCTGGGGGCTTGACACTGAAGCTTTCTTT	TRBJ1-1	-	few	TRBV19
CAWSVEVNTEAFF	TGTGCCTGGAGTGTCGAGGTGAACACTGAAGCTTTCTTT	TRBJ1-1	-	-	TRBV30
CASSPPGTGSNVELFF	TGTGCCAGCTCTCCCCCCGGGACAGGGAGTAATGTGGAGCTGTTTTTT	TRBJ2-2	TRBD1	-	TRBV18
CASSQGRSPYEQYF	TGTGCCAGCAGCCAGGGGCGGTCCCCCTACGAGCAGTACTTC	TRBJ2-7	-	-	TRBV5-5
CSASIPTGGLMNTEAFF	TGCAGTGCTAGTATTCCGACAGGGGGCTTGATGAACACTGAAGCTTTCTTT	TRBJ1-1	TRBD1	-	TRBV20-1
CASRSGSTAYEQYF	TGTGCCAGCAGAAGTGGGAGTACCGCCTACGAGCAGTACTTC	TRBJ2-7	-	once	TRBV6-5
CASRPGTEAFF	TGTGCCAGCAGGCCCGGCACTGAAGCTTTCTTT	TRBJ1-1	-	-	TRBV6-5
CAIRGTASTDTQYF	TGTGCCATCCGGGGGACAGCGAGCACAGATACGCAGTATTTT	TRBJ2-3	-	-	TRBV10-3
CASKLGTSGGVETQYF	TGTGCCAGCAAGCTCGGGACTAGCGGGGGGGTGGAGACCCAGTACTTC	TRBJ2-5	TRBD2	few	TRBV2
CASSLIQGAPFEQYF	TGTGCCAGCAGCTTAATTCAGGGGGCGCCGTTTGAGCAGTACTTC	TRBJ2-7	TRBD1	-	TRBV7-2
CAWSLSGGALSYEQYF	TGTGCCTGGAGTCTCTCTGGGGGCGCCCTCTCCTACGAGCAGTACTTC	TRBJ2-7	-	-	TRBV30
CAWSVGLARSTDTQYF	TGTGCCTGGAGTGTAGGCCTAGCTAGAAGCACAGATACGCAGTATTTT	TRBJ2-3	-	once	TRBV30
CASFGVVETGWETQYF	TGTGCCAGCTTTGGGGTAGTCGAGACAGGGTGGGAGACCCAGTACTTC	TRBJ2-5	TRBD1	once	TRBV28
CASSVGQGNQPQHF	TGTGCCAGCAGCGTAGGACAGGGGAATCAGCCCCAGCATTTT	TRBJ1-5	TRBD1	-	TRBV9
CASSPGAAYEQYF	TGTGCCAGCTCACCAGGGGCGGCCTACGAGCAGTACTTC	TRBJ2-7	-	-	TRBV18
CASSQEWGGVQGNTEAFF	TGCGCCAGCAGCCAAGAATGGGGCGGAGTGCAGGGGAACACTGAAGCTTTCTTT	TRBJ1-1	-	-	TRBV4-1
CASSLDRGDEQYF	TGTGCCAGCAGCTTAGACAGGGGCGACGAGCAGTACTTC	TRBJ2-7	TRBD1	-	TRBV7-9
CASSLTGIDSHEQYF	TGTGCCAGCTCACTTACCGGGATCGATTCCCACGAGCAGTACTTC	TRBJ2-7	-	-	TRBV18
CASSEGGTVNSPLHF	TGTGCCAGCAGCGAAGGAGGGACAGTAAATTCACCCCTCCACTTT	TRBJ1-6	TRBD1	-	TRBV9
CASSISPPGTGETQYF	TGTGCCAGTAGTATTTCCCCGCCAGGGACAGGGGAGACCCAGTACTTC	TRBJ2-5	TRBD1	once	TRBV19
CASRRRGQTLLETQYF	TGTGCCAGCAGAAGGCGCGGGCAGACCCTCTTGGAGACCCAGTACTTC	TRBJ2-5	-	-	TRBV2
CASSTLDRVAEQYF	TGTGCCAGTAGTACCCTGGACAGGGTGGCCGAGCAGTACTTC	TRBJ2-7	TRBD1	-	TRBV19
CSVAAGAEAFF	TGCAGCGTTGCGGCAGGGGCTGAAGCTTTCTTT	TRBJ1-1	-	-	TRBV29-1
CATSRDFTSRNEQFF	TGTGCCACCAGCAGAGATTTCACTAGTCGCAATGAGCAGTTCTTC	TRBJ2-1	-	-	TRBV15
CAIEDKNYGYTF	TGTGCCATCGAAGACAAAAACTATGGCTACACCTTC	TRBJ1-2	-	-	TRBV10-3
CASSIAGQGAGYTF	TGTGCCAGTAGTATAGCGGGACAGGGAGCTGGCTACACCTTC	TRBJ1-2	TRBD1	-	TRBV19
CAISGTSVGDTQYF	TGTGCCATCAGTGGCACTAGCGTCGGAGATACGCAGTATTTT	TRBJ2-3	TRBD2	-	TRBV10-3
CASSPRRDRAGTEAFF	TGTGCCAGCTCACCACGGCGGGACAGGGCGGGCACTGAAGCTTTCTTT	TRBJ1-1	TRBD1	once	TRBV18
CASSLYDVGGGYTF	TGTGCCAGCAGCCTATACGACGTGGGGGGTGGCTACACCTTC	TRBJ1-2	-	few	TRBV3-1/TRBV3-2
CASSYSSAAYNEQFF	TGTGCCAGCAGTTACTCATCGGCGGCCTACAATGAGCAGTTCTTC	TRBJ2-1	-	once	TRBV6-5
CACQWSGQGANEQFF	TGTGCCTGTCAGTGGTCGGGACAGGGGGCAAATGAGCAGTTCTTC	TRBJ2-1	TRBD1	once	TRBV30
CASSRGGQLYEQYF	TGTGCCAGCAGTCGCGGGGGGCAACTGTACGAGCAGTACTTC	TRBJ2-7	TRBD2	few	TRBV6-5
CASSPSTGEDGYTF	TGTGCCAGCAGCCCAAGCACAGGGGAAGACGGCTACACCTTC	TRBJ1-2	TRBD1	-	TRBV7-8
CSVTGTMNYGYTF	TGCAGCGTTACCGGGACAATGAACTATGGCTACACCTTC	TRBJ1-2	-	once	TRBV29-1
CASSLRSDNYGYTF	TGTGCCAGCAGCTTAAGGAGCGATAACTATGGCTACACCTTC	TRBJ1-2	-	few	TRBV13
CASSQVGGGRQETQYF	TGCGCCAGCAGCCAAGTTGGGGGGGGCAGACAAGAGACCCAGTACTTC	TRBJ2-5	-	once	TRBV4-1